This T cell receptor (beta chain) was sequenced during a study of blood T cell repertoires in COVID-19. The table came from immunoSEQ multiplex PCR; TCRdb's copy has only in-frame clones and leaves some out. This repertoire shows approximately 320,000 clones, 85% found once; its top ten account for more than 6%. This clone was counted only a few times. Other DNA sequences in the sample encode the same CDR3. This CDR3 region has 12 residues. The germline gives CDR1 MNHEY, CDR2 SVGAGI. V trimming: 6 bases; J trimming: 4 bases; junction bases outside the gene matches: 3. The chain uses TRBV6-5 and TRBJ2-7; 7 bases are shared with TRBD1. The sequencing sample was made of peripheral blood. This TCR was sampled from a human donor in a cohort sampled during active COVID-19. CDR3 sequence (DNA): TGTGCCAGCAGCCGGGACAGATACGAGCAGTACTTC. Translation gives CASSRDRYEQYF.